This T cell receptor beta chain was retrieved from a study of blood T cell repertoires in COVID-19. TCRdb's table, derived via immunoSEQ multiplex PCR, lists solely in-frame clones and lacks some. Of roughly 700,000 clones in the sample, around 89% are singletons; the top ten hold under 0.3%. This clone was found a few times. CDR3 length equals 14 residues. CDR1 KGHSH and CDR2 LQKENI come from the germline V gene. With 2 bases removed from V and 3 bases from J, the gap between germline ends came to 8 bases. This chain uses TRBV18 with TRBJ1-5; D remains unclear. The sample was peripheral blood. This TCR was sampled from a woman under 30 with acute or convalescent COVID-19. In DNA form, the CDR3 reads TGTGCCAGCTCACCAGGGAGGTCCAATCAGCCCCAGCATTTT. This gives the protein CASSPGRSNQPQHF. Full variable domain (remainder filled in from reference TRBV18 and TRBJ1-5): NAGVMQNPRHLVRRRGQEARLRCSPMKGHSHVYWYRQLPEEGLKFMVYLQKENIIDESGMPKERFSAEFPKEGPSILRIQQVVRGDSAAYFCASSPGRSNQPQHFGDGTRLSIL.